The entry below gives a single T cell receptor beta chain sequence along with its context. Its antigen is as yet unknown. The table came from immunoSEQ multiplex PCR; TCRdb's copy has only in-frame clones and leaves some out. The sample consists of 120,000 or so clones, about nine tenths of them appearing once. These data originate in a study of T cell responses to AZD1222 COVID-19 vaccine. Study-wide findings and caveats: Receipt of two AZD1222 doses was followed by a rise in Spike-specific TCR breadth and depth. Reports indicate that nearly half of spike-specific TCRs are directed at unmutated variant regions.

This CDR3 is 13 amino acids long. Germline assignment: CDR1 MDHEN and CDR2 SYDVKM. V was pared by 3 bases and J by 0 bases, with 6 bases between. Sample: peripheral blood, taken on day 0 of MenACWY control vaccination. The V call is TRBV28, the J call TRBJ2-7; D remains unclear. This receptor was obtained from an adult in good health. The CDR3: CASSLGFSYEQYF. In nucleotides, the CDR3 is TGTGCCAGCAGTTTGGGGTTCTCCTACGAGCAGTACTTC.